This T cell receptor beta chain came from a study of cytomegalovirus exposure and HLA in healthy donors. Researchers ran the PCR with 60 Vbeta and 13 Jbeta primers. Produced via immunoSEQ multiplex PCR; TCRdb's table is partial and in-frame only. The sample has 150,000 to 200,000 clones; approximately 78% are singletons. This CDR3 comprises 12 residues. V shed 7 bases, J shed 3 bases, and the junction held 5 bases outside the gene matches. CDR1 SQVTM and CDR2 ANQGSEA come from the germline V gene. Study-level results: With further analysis later on, most CMV-associated TCR beta chains appeared HLA-restricted. TRBV6-2, TRBV6-3 and some other V segments were excluded as indistinguishable. Immune exposure information comprised only CMV serostatus.

This clone was counted a single time. Its antigen is currently unknown. Sequenced sample: PBMCs. The gene calls are TRBV29-1 and TRBJ2-7; 8 positions match TRBD1. This TCR was recovered from a woman between 18 and 29 years old in good health and CMV-seronegative. This CDR3 is CSGGQGGYEQYF. The CDR3 nucleotides are TGCAGCGGAGGACAGGGAGGCTACGAGCAGTACTTC.